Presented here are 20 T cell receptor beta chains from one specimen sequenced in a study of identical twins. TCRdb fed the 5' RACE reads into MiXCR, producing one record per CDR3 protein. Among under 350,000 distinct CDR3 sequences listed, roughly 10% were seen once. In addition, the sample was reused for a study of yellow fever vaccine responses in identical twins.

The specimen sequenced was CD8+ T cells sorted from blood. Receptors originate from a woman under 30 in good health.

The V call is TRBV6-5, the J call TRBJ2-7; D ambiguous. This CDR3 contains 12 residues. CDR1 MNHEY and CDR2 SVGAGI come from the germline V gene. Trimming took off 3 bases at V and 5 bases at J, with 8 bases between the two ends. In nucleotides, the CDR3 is TGTGCCAGCAGTTATAACGTACACGAGCAGTACTTC. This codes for CASSYNVHEQYF.

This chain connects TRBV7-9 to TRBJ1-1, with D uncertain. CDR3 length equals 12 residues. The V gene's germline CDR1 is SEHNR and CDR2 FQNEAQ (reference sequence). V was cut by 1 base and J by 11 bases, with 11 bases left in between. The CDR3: CASSLEEGTAFF. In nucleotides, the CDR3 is TGTGCCAGCAGCTTAGAAGAGGGTACGGCTTTCTTT. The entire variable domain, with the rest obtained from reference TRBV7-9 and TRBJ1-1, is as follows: DTGVSQNPRHKITKRGQNVTFRCDPISEHNRLYWYRQTLGQGPEFLTYFQNEAQLEKSRLLSDRFSAERPKGSFSTLEIQRTEQGDSAMYLCASSLEEGTAFFGQGTRLTVV.

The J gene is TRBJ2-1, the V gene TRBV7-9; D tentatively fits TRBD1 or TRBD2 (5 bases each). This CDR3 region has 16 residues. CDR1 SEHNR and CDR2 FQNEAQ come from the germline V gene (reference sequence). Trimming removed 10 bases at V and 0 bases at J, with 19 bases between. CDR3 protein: CATELPSGSSYNEQFF. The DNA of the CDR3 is TGTGCCACCGAACTGCCCTCAGGGAGCTCCTACAATGAGCAGTTCTTC.

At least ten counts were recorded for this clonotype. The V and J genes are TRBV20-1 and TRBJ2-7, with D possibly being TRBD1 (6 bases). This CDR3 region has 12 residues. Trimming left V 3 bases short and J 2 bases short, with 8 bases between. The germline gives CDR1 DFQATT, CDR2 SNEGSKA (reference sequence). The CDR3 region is CSARDSAYEQYF. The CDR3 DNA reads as TGCAGTGCTAGGGACAGCGCCTACGAGCAGTACTTC.

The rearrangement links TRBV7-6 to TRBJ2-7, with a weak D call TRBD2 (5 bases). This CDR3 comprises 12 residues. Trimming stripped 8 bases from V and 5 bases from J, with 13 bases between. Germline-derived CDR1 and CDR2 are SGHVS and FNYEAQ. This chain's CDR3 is CASSFQEDEQYF. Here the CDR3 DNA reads TGTGCCAGCTCGTTTCAGGAGGACGAGCAGTACTTC.

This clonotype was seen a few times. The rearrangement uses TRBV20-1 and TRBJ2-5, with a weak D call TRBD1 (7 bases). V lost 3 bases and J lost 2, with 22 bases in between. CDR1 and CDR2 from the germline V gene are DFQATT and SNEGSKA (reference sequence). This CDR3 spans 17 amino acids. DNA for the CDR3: TGCAGTGCTAGGGGCGGCCGAGCAGGGGGGCCACAAGAGACCCAGTACTTC. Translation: CSARGGRAGGPQETQYF.

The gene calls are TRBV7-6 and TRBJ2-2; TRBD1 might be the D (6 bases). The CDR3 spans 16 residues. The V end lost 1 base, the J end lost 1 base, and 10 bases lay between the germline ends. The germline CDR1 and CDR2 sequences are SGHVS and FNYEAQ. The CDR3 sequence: CASSLVWGQNTGELFF. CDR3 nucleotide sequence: TGTGCCAGCAGCTTAGTGTGGGGACAGAACACCGGGGAGCTGTTTTTT.

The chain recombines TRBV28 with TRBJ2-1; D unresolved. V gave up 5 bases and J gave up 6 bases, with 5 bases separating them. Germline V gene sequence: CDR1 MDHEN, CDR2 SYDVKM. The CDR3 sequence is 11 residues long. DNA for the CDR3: TGTGCCAGCAGTAGAATCAATGAGCAGTTCTTC. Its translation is CASSRINEQFF.

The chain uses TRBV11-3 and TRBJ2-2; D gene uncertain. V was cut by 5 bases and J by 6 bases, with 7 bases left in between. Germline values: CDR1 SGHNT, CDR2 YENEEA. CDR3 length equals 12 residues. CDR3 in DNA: TGTGCCAGCAGCCGTCCACCCGGGGAGCTGTTTTTT. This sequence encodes CASSRPPGELFF. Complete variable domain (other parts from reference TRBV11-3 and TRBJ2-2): EAGVVQSPRYKIIEKKQPVAFWCNPISGHNTLYWYLQNLGQGPELLIRYENEEAVDDSQLPKDRFSAERLKGVDSTLKIQPAELGDSAVYLCASSRPPGELFFGEGSRLTVL.

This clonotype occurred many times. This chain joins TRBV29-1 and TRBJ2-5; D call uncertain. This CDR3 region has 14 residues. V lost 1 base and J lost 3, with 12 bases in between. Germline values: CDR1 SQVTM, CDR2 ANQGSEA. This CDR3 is CSVEATRAEETQYF. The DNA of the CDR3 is TGCAGCGTTGAAGCCACCCGGGCAGAAGAGACCCAGTACTTC. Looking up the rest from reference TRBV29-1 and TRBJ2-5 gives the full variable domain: SAVISQKPSRDICQRGTSLTIQCQVDSQVTMMFWYRQQPGQSLTLIATANQGSEATYESGFVIDKFPISRPNLTFSTLTVSNMSPEDSSIYLCSVEATRAEETQYFGPGTRLLVL.

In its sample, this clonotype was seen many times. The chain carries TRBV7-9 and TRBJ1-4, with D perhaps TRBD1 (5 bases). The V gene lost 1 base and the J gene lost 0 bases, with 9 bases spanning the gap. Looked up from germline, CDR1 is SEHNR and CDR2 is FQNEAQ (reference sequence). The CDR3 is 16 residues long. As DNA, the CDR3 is TGTGCCAGCAGCTTAGTTCGGGGGGCAACTAATGAAAAACTGTTTTTT. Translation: CASSLVRGATNEKLFF.

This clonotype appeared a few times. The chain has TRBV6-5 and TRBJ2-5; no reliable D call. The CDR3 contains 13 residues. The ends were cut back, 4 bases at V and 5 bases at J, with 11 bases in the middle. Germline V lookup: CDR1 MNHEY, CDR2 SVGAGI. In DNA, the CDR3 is TGTGCCAGCAGTTCCGGACGTCCTGAGACCCAGTACTTC. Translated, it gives CASSSGRPETQYF.

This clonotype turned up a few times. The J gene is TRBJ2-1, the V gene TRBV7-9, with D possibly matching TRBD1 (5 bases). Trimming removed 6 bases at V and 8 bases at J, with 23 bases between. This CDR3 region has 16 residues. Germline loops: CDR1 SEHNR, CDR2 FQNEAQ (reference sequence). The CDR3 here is CASRSDIGDNFDEQFF. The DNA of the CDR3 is TGTGCCAGCAGGTCCGATATAGGGGATAATTTCGATGAGCAGTTCTTC.

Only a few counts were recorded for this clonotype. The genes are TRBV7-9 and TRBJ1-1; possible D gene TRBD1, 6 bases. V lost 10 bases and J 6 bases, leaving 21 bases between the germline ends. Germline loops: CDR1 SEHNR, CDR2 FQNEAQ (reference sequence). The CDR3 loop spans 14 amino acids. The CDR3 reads CATRLGGGPPEAFF. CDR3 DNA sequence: TGTGCCACACGTCTAGGGGGGGGGCCTCCTGAAGCTTTCTTT.

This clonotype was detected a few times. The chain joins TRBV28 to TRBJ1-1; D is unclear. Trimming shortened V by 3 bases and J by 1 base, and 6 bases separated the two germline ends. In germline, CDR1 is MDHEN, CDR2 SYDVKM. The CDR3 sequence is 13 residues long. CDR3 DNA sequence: TGTGCCAGCAGTTTTGCCGCGAACACTGAAGCTTTCTTT. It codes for CASSFAANTEAFF. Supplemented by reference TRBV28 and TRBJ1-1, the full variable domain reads DVKVTQSSRYLVKRTGEKVFLECVQDMDHENMFWYRQDPGLGLRLIYFSYDVKMKEKGDIPEGYSVSREKKERFSLILESASTNQTSMYLCASSFAANTEAFFGQGTRLTVV.

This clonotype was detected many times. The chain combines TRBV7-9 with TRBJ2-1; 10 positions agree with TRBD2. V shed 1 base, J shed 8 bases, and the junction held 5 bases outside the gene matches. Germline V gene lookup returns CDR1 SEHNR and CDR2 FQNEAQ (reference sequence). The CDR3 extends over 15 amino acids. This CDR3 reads CASSLEREGRHEQFF. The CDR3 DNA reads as TGTGCCAGCAGCTTAGAGCGGGAGGGCCGCCATGAGCAGTTCTTC.

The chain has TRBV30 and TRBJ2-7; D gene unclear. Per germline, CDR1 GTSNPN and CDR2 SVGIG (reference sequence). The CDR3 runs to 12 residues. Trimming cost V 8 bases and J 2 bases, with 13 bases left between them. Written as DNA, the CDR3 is TGTGCCGGGCTTGGGTCAACCTACGAGCAGTACTTC. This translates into CAGLGSTYEQYF.

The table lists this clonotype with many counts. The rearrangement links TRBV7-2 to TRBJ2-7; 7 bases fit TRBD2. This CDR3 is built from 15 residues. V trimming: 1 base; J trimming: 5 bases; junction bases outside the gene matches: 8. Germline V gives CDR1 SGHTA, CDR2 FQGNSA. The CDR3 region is CASSLDGRPNHEQYF. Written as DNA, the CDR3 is TGTGCCAGCAGCTTAGACGGGAGGCCCAACCACGAGCAGTACTTC.

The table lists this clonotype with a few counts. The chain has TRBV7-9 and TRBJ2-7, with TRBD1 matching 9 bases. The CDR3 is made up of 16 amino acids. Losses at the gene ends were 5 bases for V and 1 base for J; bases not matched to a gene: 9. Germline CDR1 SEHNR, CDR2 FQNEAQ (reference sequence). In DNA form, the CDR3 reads TGTGCCAGCAGCGACGGGACAGGGACCGAGTCCTACGAGCAGTACTTC. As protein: CASSDGTGTESYEQYF.

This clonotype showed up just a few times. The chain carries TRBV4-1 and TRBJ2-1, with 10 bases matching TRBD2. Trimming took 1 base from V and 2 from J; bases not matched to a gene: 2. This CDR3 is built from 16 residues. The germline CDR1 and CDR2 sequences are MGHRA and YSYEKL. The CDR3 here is CASSQATSGAYNEQFF. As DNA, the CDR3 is TGCGCCAGCAGCCAAGCCACTAGCGGGGCCTACAATGAGCAGTTCTTC.